The 8 T cell receptor beta chains below were found in one sample sequenced in a study of shared clonotypes between healthy human individuals (dated by TCRdb to 2020 to 2022). CD8 naive samples consisted of CD45RO-negative cells that were positively selected for CCR7, yielding a CD45RA+CCR7+ population without TemRA cells. The library relied on the immunoSEQ multiplex PCR assay. Not all clones reach the TCRdb copy of this immuneACCESS table, which keeps in-frame sequences only. Checked studies attribute under half of the gap to unresolved V genes and leave the rest unexplained. In all, the sample holds around 1.9 million clones, and approximately 94% of those were seen once. The top ten hold more than 1.5% of the sample. The sample was naive CD8+ T cells from PBMCs. Taken with the paper, the label for cell subset or site translates to: CD45RA+CCR7+. All receptors come from a man aged 18 to 29 in good health. Some clones in this sample may be carry-over from other donors' samples.

The rearrangement joins TRBV11-2 to TRBJ2-1; 10 bases align to TRBD2. The CDR3 contains 18 residues. Germline trimming cut 7 bases from V and 2 bases from J; bases unmatched to any gene: 14. Per germline, CDR1 SGHAT and CDR2 FQNNGV. CDR3: CASNLYLLAGDTYNEQFF. CDR3 nucleotide sequence: TGTGCCAGCAACCTGTACCTCCTAGCGGGAGACACCTACAATGAGCAGTTCTTC.

The V call is TRBV28, the J call TRBJ2-7; D remains unclear. The CDR3 loop spans 13 amino acids. With 6 bases removed from V and 2 bases from J, the gap between germline ends came to 11 bases. Germline V gene sequence: CDR1 MDHEN, CDR2 SYDVKM. The CDR3 reads CASSYRTTYEQYF. DNA of the CDR3: TGTGCCAGCAGCTACCGTACTACCTACGAGCAGTACTTC.

This rearrangement joins TRBV5-1 to TRBJ2-3; 8 positions agree with TRBD2. The CDR3 is 15 residues long. In germline, CDR1 is SGHRS, CDR2 YFSETQ. Trimming cost V 0 bases and J 3 bases; bases outside gene matches: 3. The CDR3 DNA sequence: TGCGCCAGCAGCTTGGAGCGGGAGAGAACAGATACGCAGTATTTT. Amino acids: CASSLERERTDTQYF.

The chain has TRBV5-1 and TRBJ2-5, with 10 positions matching TRBD1. CDR3 length: 17 residues. Looked up from germline, CDR1 is SGHRS and CDR2 is YFSETQ. V was pared by 4 bases and J by 0 bases, with 9 bases of the junction left unmatched. CDR3 sequence: CASSPSPGQGYQETQYF. CDR3 in DNA: TGCGCCAGCAGCCCGAGCCCGGGACAGGGGTACCAAGAGACCCAGTACTTC.

The chain is built from TRBV5-6 and TRBJ1-4, with 9 nucleotides matching TRBD1. Trimming cost V 3 bases and J 8 bases; bases outside gene matches: 5. This CDR3 is built from 14 residues. Germline V CDR1 and CDR2: SGHDT, YYEEEE. For the CDR3, the DNA is TGTGCCAGCAGCTCCTTGACAGGGGGGGAAAAACTGTTTTTT. Protein: CASSSLTGGEKLFF.

The chain recombines TRBV16 with TRBJ1-2, with a weak D call TRBD1 (6 bases). V lost 0 bases, J lost 3 bases, and 17 bases lay in between. Germline V gene data show CDR1 as KGHSY and CDR2 as FQNENV. The CDR3 is made up of 17 amino acids. The CDR3 DNA follows: TGTGCCAGCAGCCAATCGTTGGTGCCGGCAGGGGACTATGGCTACACCTTC. This translates into CASSQSLVPAGDYGYTF.

With regard to this clone: This CDR3 is also generated by other DNA sequences in the sample. The rearrangement uses TRBV27 and TRBJ2-7, with D possibly being TRBD1 or TRBD2 (5 bases each). V was pared by 2 bases and J by 2 bases, with 7 bases between. This CDR3 is built from 13 residues. CDR1 and CDR2 from the germline V gene are MNHEY and SMNVEV (reference sequence). CDR3 in amino acids: CASSLGGPYEQYF. The CDR3 bases are TGTGCCAGCAGTTTAGGGGGTCCCTACGAGCAGTACTTC.

This clone occurred a few times. Other DNA sequences in the same sample also yield this CDR3. The V call is TRBV4-1, the J call TRBJ1-1, with 8 bases aligning to TRBD1. The germline V gene encodes CDR1 MGHRA and CDR2 YSYEKL. V lost 5 bases and J lost 0; bases outside the gene matches: 5. This CDR3 has 15 amino acids. CDR3 amino acids: CASSLRQGMNTEAFF. CDR3 nucleotides: TGCGCCAGCAGCTTACGACAGGGGATGAACACTGAAGCTTTCTTT.